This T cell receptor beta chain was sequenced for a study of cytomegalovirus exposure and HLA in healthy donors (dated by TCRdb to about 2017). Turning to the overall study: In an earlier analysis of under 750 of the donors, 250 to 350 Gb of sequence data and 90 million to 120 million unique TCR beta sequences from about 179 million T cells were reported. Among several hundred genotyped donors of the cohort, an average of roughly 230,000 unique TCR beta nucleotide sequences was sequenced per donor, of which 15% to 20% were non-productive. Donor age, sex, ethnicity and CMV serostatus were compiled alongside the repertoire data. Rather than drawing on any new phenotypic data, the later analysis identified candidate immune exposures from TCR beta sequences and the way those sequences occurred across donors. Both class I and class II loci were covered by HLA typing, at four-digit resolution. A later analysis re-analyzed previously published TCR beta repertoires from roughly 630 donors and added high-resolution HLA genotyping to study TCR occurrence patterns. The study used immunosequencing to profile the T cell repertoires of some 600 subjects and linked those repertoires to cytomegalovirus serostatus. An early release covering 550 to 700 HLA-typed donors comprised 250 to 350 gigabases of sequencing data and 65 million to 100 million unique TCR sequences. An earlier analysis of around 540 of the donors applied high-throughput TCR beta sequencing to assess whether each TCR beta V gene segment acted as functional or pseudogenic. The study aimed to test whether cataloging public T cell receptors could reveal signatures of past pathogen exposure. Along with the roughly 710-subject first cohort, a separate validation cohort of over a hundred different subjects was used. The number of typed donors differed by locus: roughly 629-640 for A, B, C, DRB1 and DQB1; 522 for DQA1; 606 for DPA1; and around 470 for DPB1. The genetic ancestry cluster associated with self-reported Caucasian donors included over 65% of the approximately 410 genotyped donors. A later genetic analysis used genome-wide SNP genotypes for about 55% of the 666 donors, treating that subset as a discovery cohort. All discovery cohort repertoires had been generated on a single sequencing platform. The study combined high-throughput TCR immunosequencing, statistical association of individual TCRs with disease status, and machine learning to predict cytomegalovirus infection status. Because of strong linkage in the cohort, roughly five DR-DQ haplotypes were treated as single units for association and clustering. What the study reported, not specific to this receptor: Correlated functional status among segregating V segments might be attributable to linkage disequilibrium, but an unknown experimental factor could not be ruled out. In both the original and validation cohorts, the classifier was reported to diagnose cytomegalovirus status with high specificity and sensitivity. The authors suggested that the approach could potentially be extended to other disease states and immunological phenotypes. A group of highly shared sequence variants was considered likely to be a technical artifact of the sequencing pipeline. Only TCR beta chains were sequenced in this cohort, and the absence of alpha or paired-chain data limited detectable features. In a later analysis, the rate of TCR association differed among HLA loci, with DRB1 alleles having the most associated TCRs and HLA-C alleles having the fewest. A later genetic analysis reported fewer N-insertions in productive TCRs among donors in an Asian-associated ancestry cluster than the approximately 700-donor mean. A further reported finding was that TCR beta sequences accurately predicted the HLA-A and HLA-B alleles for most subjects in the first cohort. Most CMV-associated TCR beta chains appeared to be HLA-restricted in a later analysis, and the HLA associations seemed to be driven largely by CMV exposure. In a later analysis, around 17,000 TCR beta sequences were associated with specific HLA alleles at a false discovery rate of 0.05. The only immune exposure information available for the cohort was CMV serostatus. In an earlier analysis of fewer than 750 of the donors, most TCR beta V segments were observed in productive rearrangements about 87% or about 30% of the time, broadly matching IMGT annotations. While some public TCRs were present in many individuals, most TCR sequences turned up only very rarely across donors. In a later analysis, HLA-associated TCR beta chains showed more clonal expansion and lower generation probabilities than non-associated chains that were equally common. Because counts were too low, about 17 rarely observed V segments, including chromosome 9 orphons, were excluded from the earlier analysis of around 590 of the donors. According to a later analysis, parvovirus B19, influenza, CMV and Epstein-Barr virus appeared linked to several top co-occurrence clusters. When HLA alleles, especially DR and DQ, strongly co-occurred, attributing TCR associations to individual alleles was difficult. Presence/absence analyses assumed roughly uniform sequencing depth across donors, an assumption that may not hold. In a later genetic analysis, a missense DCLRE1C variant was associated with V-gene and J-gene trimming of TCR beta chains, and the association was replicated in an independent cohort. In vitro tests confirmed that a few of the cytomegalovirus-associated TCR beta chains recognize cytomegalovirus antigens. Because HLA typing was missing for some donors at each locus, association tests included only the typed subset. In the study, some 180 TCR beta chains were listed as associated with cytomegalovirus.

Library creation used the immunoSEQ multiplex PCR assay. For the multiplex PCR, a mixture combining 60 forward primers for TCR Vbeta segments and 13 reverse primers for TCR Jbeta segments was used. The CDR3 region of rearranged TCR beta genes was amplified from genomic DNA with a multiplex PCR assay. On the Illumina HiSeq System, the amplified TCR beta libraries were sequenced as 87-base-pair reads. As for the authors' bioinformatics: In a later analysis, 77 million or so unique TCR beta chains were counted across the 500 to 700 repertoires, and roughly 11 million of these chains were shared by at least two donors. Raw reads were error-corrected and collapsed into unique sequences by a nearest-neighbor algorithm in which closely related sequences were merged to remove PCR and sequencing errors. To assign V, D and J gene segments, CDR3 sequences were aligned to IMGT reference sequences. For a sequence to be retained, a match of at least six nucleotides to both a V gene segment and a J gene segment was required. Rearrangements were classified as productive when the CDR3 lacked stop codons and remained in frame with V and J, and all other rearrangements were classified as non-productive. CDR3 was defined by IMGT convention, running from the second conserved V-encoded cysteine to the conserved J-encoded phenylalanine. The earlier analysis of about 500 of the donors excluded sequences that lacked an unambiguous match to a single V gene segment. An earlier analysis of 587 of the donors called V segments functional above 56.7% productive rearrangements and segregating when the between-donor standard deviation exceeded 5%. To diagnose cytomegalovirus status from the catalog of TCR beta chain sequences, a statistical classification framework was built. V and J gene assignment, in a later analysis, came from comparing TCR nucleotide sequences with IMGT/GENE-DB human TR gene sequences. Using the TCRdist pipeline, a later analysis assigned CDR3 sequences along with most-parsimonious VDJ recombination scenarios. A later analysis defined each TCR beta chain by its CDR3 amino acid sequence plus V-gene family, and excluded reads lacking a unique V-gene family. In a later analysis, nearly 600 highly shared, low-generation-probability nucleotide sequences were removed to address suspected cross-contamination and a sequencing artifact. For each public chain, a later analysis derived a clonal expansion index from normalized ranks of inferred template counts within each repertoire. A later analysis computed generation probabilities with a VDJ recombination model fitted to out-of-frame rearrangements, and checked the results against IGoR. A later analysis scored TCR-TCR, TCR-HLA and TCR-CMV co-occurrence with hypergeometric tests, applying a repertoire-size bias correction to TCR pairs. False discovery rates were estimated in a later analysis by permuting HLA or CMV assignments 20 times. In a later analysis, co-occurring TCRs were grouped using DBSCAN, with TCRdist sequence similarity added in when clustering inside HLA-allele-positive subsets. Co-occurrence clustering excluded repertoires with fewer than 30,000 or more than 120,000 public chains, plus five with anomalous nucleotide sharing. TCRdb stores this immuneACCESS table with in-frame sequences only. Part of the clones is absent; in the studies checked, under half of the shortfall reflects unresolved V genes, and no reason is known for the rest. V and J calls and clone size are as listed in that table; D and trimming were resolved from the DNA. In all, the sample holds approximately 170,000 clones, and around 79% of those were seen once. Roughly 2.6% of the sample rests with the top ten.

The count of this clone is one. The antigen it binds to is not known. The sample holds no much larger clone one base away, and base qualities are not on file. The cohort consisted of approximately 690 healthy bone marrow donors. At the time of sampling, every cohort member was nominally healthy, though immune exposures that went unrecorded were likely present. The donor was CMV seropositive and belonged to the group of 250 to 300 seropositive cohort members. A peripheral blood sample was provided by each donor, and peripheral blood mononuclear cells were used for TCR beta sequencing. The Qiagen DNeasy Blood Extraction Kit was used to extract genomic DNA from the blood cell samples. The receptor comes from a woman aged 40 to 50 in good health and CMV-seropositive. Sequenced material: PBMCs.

This receptor has the CDR3 CASSPNRQSEAFF. Read as DNA, the sequence is TGTGCCAGCTCACCGAATAGACAGTCTGAAGCTTTCTTT. Recombination linked TRBV18 to TRBJ1-1; a tentative D call is TRBD1 (5 bases match). V is pared back by 3 bases and J by 6 bases, with 11 bases lying between the germline termini. CDR1 KGHSH and CDR2 LQKENI are derived from the germline V gene. The CDR3 covers 13 residues, taking in both the cysteine and the phenylalanine. Only the CDR3 region is kept as DNA, spanning 39 bases read in frame from base 1. The entire variable domain, with the stretches around the CDR3 drawn from the reference TRBV18 and TRBJ1-1 proteins, is NAGVMQNPRHLVRRRGQEARLRCSPMKGHSHVYWYRQLPEEGLKFMVYLQKENIIDESGMPKERFSAEFPKEGPSILRIQQVVRGDSAAYFCASSPNRQSEAFFGQGTRLTVV.